This section outlines one T cell receptor (beta chain) sequence together with its context. The target antigen is unknown. The data were obtained in a study of cytomegalovirus exposure and HLA in healthy donors. Points from the study as a whole: Reports indicated that the classifier achieved high specificity and sensitivity in diagnosing cytomegalovirus status. An analysis done earlier found most TCR beta V segments productive about 90% or about 30% of the time.

PCR employed 60 Vbeta and 13 Jbeta primers. The data were produced by immunoSEQ multiplex PCR, yet TCRdb's version contains in-frame clones alone and is incomplete. The sample contains 110,000 to 150,000 clones, around 75% of which appear only once. Germline V gene sequence: CDR1 MNHNS, CDR2 SASEGT. V lost 1 base and J lost 1, with 11 bases in between. The length of the CDR3 is 16 residues. The source of this sequence is a woman in her forties in good health and CMV-seronegative. The chain couples TRBV6-1 to TRBJ2-4, with a possible D match to TRBD1 (6 bases). Sequenced: PBMCs. The CDR3 region has the DNA TGTGCCAGCAGTGAAGGGCAGGGGATGGCCAAAAACATTCAGTACTTC. This translates into CASSEGQGMAKNIQYF.